This TCR beta chain was sequenced during a study of T cell responses to AZD1222 COVID-19 vaccine. Whole-study results and caveats: Vaccine-associated CD4 TCRs spanned spike, dominant at 160-218 and 743-854. The donor cohort was predominantly white British with a female majority, and clonal diversity may have been underestimated.

In the case of this clone: Antigen unknown.

Germline-derived CDR1 and CDR2 are LNHDA and SQIVND (reference sequence). The CDR3 is made up of 15 amino acids. The V end was cut by 3 bases, the J end by 4 bases, with 12 bases between. TCRdb keeps only in-frame clones here, not all; method: immunoSEQ multiplex PCR. This sample carries tens of thousands of clones, just over 90% of them seen once, and the ten largest clones take around 3.4%. Second-dose recipients at about 4 or about 12 weeks were treated as one pooled group. This chain uses TRBV19 with TRBJ2-2, with D perhaps assigned TRBD1 or TRBD2 (5 bases each). The TCR comes from an adult who received the AZD1222 COVID-19 vaccine. The sample was peripheral blood, taken 28 days after the second AZD1222 dose. The CDR3 is CASSIGAAGTGELFF. As DNA, the CDR3 is TGTGCCAGTAGTATCGGGGCCGCGGGCACCGGGGAGCTGTTTTTT.